The 22 T cell receptor beta chains given below trace back to one sample, sequenced in a study of blood T cell repertoires in COVID-19. Data came from immunoSEQ multiplex PCR; TCRdb stores just in-frame clones and leaves some out. The sample consists of 150,000 or so clones, around 80% of them appearing once. The sequenced sample consisted of peripheral blood. Source of these receptors: a woman in her 70s with acute or convalescent COVID-19.

The chain couples TRBV18 to TRBJ2-7, with 8 bases fitting TRBD2. This CDR3 spans 16 amino acids. The germline CDR1 and CDR2 sequences are KGHSH and LQKENI. V was pared by 2 bases and J by 4 bases, with 10 bases of the junction left unmatched. CDR3 coding DNA: TGTGCCAGCTCACCAGGCGAGCGGGAGTTTTCTTACGAGCAGTACTTC. Its protein is CASSPGEREFSYEQYF.

V is TRBV5-1 and J is TRBJ2-2, with TRBD2 identical over 7 bases. The CDR3 extends over 15 amino acids. The V gene end was trimmed by 4 bases and the J gene end by 0 bases; junction bases not matched to a gene: 3. Germline lookup yields CDR1 SGHRS and CDR2 YFSETQ. CDR3 nucleotides: TGCGCCAGCAGCCGGGGGGATGCGAACACCGGGGAGCTGTTTTTT. It yields the protein CASSRGDANTGELFF.

The rearrangement uses TRBV2 and TRBJ2-1, with TRBD2 matching over 9 bases. The V gene end was trimmed by 7 bases and the J gene end by 12 bases; junction bases not matched to a gene: 19. Germline V gene data show CDR1 as SNHLY and CDR2 as FYNNEI. The CDR3 totals 16 residues. Written as DNA, the CDR3 is TGTGCCAGCACCCCCCGATTGGCGGGAGGGCCTTCAGGGCAGTTCTTC. This encodes CASTPRLAGGPSGQFF.

The chain combines TRBV29-1 with TRBJ2-1; 7 bases match TRBD1. The V gene end was trimmed by 7 bases and the J gene end by 2 bases; junction bases not matched to a gene: 5. The CDR3 consists of 13 residues. Germline values: CDR1 SQVTM, CDR2 ANQGSEA. The CDR3 loop is CSAQGQTYNEQFF. The CDR3 nucleotides are TGCAGCGCCCAGGGACAGACCTACAATGAGCAGTTCTTC.

This chain uses TRBV4-1 with TRBJ1-5, with a tentative D call TRBD1 (6 bases). Trimming removed 2 bases from V and 2 bases from J, with 13 bases in between. Per germline, CDR1 MGHRA and CDR2 YSYEKL. This CDR3 has 16 amino acids. CDR3 region: CASSQPQGQGNQPQHF. The CDR3 bases are TGCGCCAGCAGCCAACCACAGGGTCAGGGCAATCAGCCCCAGCATTTT.

The genes are TRBV6-5 and TRBJ1-1; D not resolved. This CDR3 has 15 residues. The V and J ends lost 6 bases and 6 bases respectively, with 20 bases between them. Germline-derived CDR1 and CDR2 are MNHEY and SVGAGI. The CDR3 protein is CASSRKAGFIPEAFF. The CDR3 DNA follows: TGTGCCAGCAGCAGAAAGGCAGGTTTTATTCCTGAAGCTTTCTTT.

CDR3 protein: CAISEEGTIEPQHF. CDR3 bases: TGTGCCATCAGTGAGGAGGGGACTATTGAGCCCCAGCATTTT. The chain is built from TRBV10-3 and TRBJ1-5, with D possibly being TRBD1 (5 bases). The CDR3 runs to 14 residues. Trimming left V 2 bases short and J 8 bases short, with 13 bases between. Germline CDR1 and CDR2: ENHRY and SYGVKD.

This clone was observed a few times. V gene TRBV29-1 combines with J gene TRBJ2-5; the D is unclear. CDR3 length equals 13 residues. V lost 4 bases and J lost 5, with 14 bases in between. Germline loops: CDR1 SQVTM, CDR2 ANQGSEA. In nucleotides, the CDR3 is TGCAGCGTTGCCGACGGCCTAGTTGAGACCCAGTACTTC. This codes for CSVADGLVETQYF. Using reference TRBV29-1 and TRBJ2-5 for the parts outside the CDR3, the full variable domain is SAVISQKPSRDICQRGTSLTIQCQVDSQVTMMFWYRQQPGQSLTLIATANQGSEATYESGFVIDKFPISRPNLTFSTLTVSNMSPEDSSIYLCSVADGLVETQYFGPGTRLLVL.

V gene TRBV30 combines with J gene TRBJ1-1; 12 nucleotides align to TRBD1. The CDR3 is 17 amino acids. Germline loops: CDR1 GTSNPN, CDR2 SVGIG (reference sequence). V was pared by 3 bases and J by 4 bases, with 12 bases of the junction left unmatched. The CDR3 DNA reads TGTGCCTGGAGCGGGACAGGGGGCGAGAAAAGCGGCACTGAAGCTTTCTTT. It is translated as CAWSGTGGEKSGTEAFF.

The V and J genes are TRBV11-2 and TRBJ1-2; the match to TRBD1 covers 10 bases. Germline assignment: CDR1 SGHAT and CDR2 FQNNGV. V was pared by 2 bases and J by 5 bases, with 17 bases of the junction left unmatched. This CDR3 comprises 19 residues. DNA of the CDR3: TGTGCCAGCAGCTTAAGGGACAGGGGTGAAGGGCCACTATTTTATGGCTACACCTTC. Translated, it gives CASSLRDRGEGPLFYGYTF. Full variable domain (remainder filled in from reference TRBV11-2 and TRBJ1-2): EAGVAQSPRYKIIEKRQSVAFWCNPISGHATLYWYQQILGQGPKLLIQFQNNGVVDDSQLPKDRFSAERLKGVDSTLKIQPAKLEDSAVYLCASSLRDRGEGPLFYGYTFGSGTRLTVV.

The chain employs TRBV21-1 and TRBJ2-7; the table's D call of TRBD2 was not tested on the DNA. TRBV21-1 counts as a pseudogene. This CDR3 region has 11 residues. CDR3 sequence: CASSRSCEQYF. The CDR3 DNA reads as TGTGCCAGCAGCAGGAGTTGCGAGCAGTACTTC.

The chain employs TRBV12-5 and TRBJ2-3, with D perhaps TRBD2 (6 bases). The CDR3 is made up of 13 amino acids. Germline values: CDR1 LGHNT, CDR2 FRNRAP. V was shortened by 5 bases and J by 1 base, with 7 bases between the two germline ends. The CDR3 sequence: CASGPSGTDTQYF. CDR3 coding DNA: TGTGCTAGTGGTCCTAGCGGCACAGATACGCAGTATTTT.

The chain couples TRBV3-1 (or the pseudogene TRBV3-2) to TRBJ2-7; D is undetermined. The CDR3 extends over 13 amino acids. Trimming cost V 1 base and J 3 bases, with 7 bases left between them. Germline assignment: CDR1 LGHDT and CDR2 YNNKEL (reference sequence). CDR3 region: CASSQVSVYEQYF. The CDR3 DNA follows: TGTGCCAGCAGCCAAGTTTCCGTCTACGAGCAGTACTTC.

The rearrangement links TRBV9 to TRBJ1-2; D is perhaps TRBD1 (5 bases). The germline CDR1 and CDR2 sequences are SGDLS and YYNGEE. Between the trimmed V and J ends, which lost 7 bases and 3 bases, there was a span of 13 bases. The CDR3 is made up of 13 amino acids. CDR3 loop: CASSRGTYYGYTF. CDR3 nucleotide sequence: TGTGCCAGCTCTCGGGGGACCTACTATGGCTACACCTTC.

The rearrangement joins TRBV19 to TRBJ1-5; D not resolved. Germline V gene sequence: CDR1 LNHDA, CDR2 SQIVND (reference sequence). The CDR3 covers 14 residues. V was trimmed by 7 bases and J by 2 bases, leaving 12 bases between them. CDR3: CASKKELGNQPQHF. For the CDR3, the DNA is TGTGCCAGTAAAAAGGAGTTAGGCAATCAGCCCCAGCATTTT.

For the CDR3, the DNA is TGTGCCAGCAGCGCCCGGGACAGGGTGTTGAACACTGAAGCTTTCTTT. Protein: CASSARDRVLNTEAFF. The rearrangement uses TRBV5-5 and TRBJ1-1; TRBD1 agrees at 9 bases. The CDR3 extends over 16 amino acids. V lost 4 bases and J lost 0; bases outside the gene matches: 7. Germline values: CDR1 SGHKS, CDR2 YYEKEE (reference sequence).

The chain links TRBV6-2 or TRBV6-3 to TRBJ2-1; D is ambiguous. CDR1 is MNHEY, CDR2 SVGEGT, per germline. This CDR3 has 11 residues. Trimming pared 3 bases from V and 9 bases from J, leaving 6 bases between. The CDR3 here is CASSYFSEQFF. In DNA form, the CDR3 reads TGTGCCAGCAGTTATTTTAGTGAGCAGTTCTTC.

The chain employs TRBV29-1 and TRBJ2-1, with TRBD2 identical over 7 bases. Per germline, CDR1 SQVTM and CDR2 ANQGSEA. The CDR3 has 14 amino acids. Trimming took 6 bases from V and 3 from J; bases not matched to a gene: 8. The CDR3: CSVIRDYNYNEQFF. The DNA for the CDR3 is TGCAGCGTAATCCGGGACTACAACTACAATGAGCAGTTCTTC.

Remarks on this clone: One end of the junction is discordant with germline, which a read error may explain. The CDR3 sequence: CASSTRTSGGPPHF. The CDR3 nucleotides are TGTGCCAGCAGCACGCGGACTAGCGGGGGGCCCCCCCACTTC. The rearrangement joins TRBV7-2 to TRBJ2-4; TRBD2 matches at 14 bases. The length of the CDR3 is 14 residues. CDR1 is SGHTA and CDR2 is FQGNSA in the germline V gene.

V and J are TRBV19 and TRBJ1-5; D perhaps matches TRBD1 (5 bases). Germline CDR1 is LNHDA and CDR2 is SQIVND (reference sequence). V lost 10 bases and J lost 5, with 21 bases in between. This CDR3 comprises 15 residues. The CDR3 protein is CATKEYTGVYQPQHF. The DNA for the CDR3 is TGTGCCACAAAAGAGTATACGGGGGTGTATCAGCCCCAGCATTTT.

This chain uses TRBV21-1 with TRBJ1-1; the listed D gene, TRBD1, was not tested against the DNA. TRBV21-1 is recorded as a pseudogene. This CDR3 has 15 amino acids. CDR3 sequence reads: CASSKKGRENTEAFF. CDR3 in DNA: TGTGCCAGCAGCAAAAAGGGCAGGGAGAACACTGAAGCTTTCTTT.

The chain is built from TRBV4-2 and TRBJ2-1; 14 positions agree with TRBD2. The length of the CDR3 is 16 residues. V shed 5 bases, J shed 9 bases, and the junction held 9 bases outside the gene matches. Germline values: CDR1 LGHNA, CDR2 YNFKEQ. CDR3 sequence (DNA): TGTGCCAGCAGCACCTCGACTAGCGGGAGGGCCTTTGAGCAGTTCTTC. Protein sequence: CASSTSTSGRAFEQFF.